This passage covers 22 T cell receptor beta chains from one sample sequenced in a study of shared clonotypes between healthy human individuals. The method was immunoSEQ multiplex PCR; TCRdb's version includes in-frame clones alone and lacks a portion of them. The data contain 1.6 million or so clones, about 96% of them seen just once; the ten biggest clones take up approximately 1.1%. The sample comprised naive CD4+ T cells sorted from blood. The subset is: CD45RA+ positively selected. Receptors were obtained from a man aged 25-40 years in good health.

CDR3 sequence: CASSATSVSAGELFF. DNA for the CDR3: TGTGCCAGCAGCGCTACCTCCGTATCAGCCGGGGAGCTGTTTTTT. V is TRBV9 and J is TRBJ2-2; D is unresolved. This CDR3 region has 15 residues. Germline-derived CDR1 and CDR2 are SGDLS and YYNGEE. V was pared by 3 bases and J by 6 bases, with 15 bases between.

The chain combines TRBV5-1 with TRBJ1-5, with 8 bases aligning to TRBD1. Per germline, CDR1 SGHRS and CDR2 YFSETQ. The CDR3 runs to 14 residues. The V and J ends lost 4 bases and 6 bases, in that order; junction bases with no gene match: 6. The chain's CDR3 is CASSRTGLGQPQHF. The CDR3 DNA follows: TGCGCCAGCAGCAGGACAGGGCTCGGTCAGCCCCAGCATTTT.

The chain uses TRBV6-1 and TRBJ2-2; D perhaps matches TRBD2 (5 bases). This CDR3 is built from 10 residues. Per germline, CDR1 MNHNS and CDR2 SASEGT. V lost 8 bases, J lost 8 bases, and 6 bases lay in between. CDR3 residues: CASGEGELFF. The CDR3 nucleotides are TGTGCCAGCGGGGAGGGGGAGCTGTTTTTT.

The V and J genes are TRBV5-1 and TRBJ1-1; D is undetermined. Germline V gene lookup returns CDR1 SGHRS and CDR2 YFSETQ. This CDR3 is built from 13 residues. V dropped 4 bases and J dropped 2 bases, with 9 bases sitting between them. CDR3 loop: CASSEQTNTEAFF. The CDR3 DNA follows: TGCGCCAGCAGCGAACAAACAAACACTGAAGCTTTCTTT.

V gene TRBV7-9 combines with J gene TRBJ2-7; 10 bases are shared with TRBD1. CDR1 and CDR2 from the germline V gene are SEHNR and FQNEAQ (reference sequence). This CDR3 has 16 amino acids. The V segment lost 4 bases and the J segment 5 bases; nucleotides outside the gene matches: 11. The CDR3 coding sequence is TGTGCCAGCAGCTCCCGAAGGGGGACAGGGGAAAACGAGCAGTACTTC. Translated, it gives CASSSRRGTGENEQYF.

The rearrangement joins TRBV13 to TRBJ1-3, with D tentatively TRBD1 (5 bases). The CDR3 is 17 residues long. Germline CDR1 reads PRHDT; CDR2 reads FYEKMQ (reference sequence). V was cut by 4 bases and J by 5 bases, with 21 bases left in between. The CDR3 nucleotides are TGTGCCAGCAGCTCAGTCCGGGACTCAGTCGGACGAAACACCATATATTTT. This gives the protein CASSSVRDSVGRNTIYF.

The chain couples TRBV7-8 to TRBJ2-1, with D maybe TRBD2 (6 bases). The CDR3 has 17 amino acids. Trimming stripped 2 bases from V and 4 bases from J, with 18 bases between. CDR1 is SGHVS, CDR2 FQNEAQ, per germline. For the CDR3, the DNA is TGTGCCAGCAGCTTATTGTTTCGGGAGACGCCATACAATGAGCAGTTCTTC. It codes for CASSLLFRETPYNEQFF.

The V and J genes are TRBV9 and TRBJ2-1; D is undetermined. The CDR3 loop spans 11 amino acids. Trimming shortened V by 7 bases and J by 10 bases, and 12 bases separated the two germline ends. Germline CDR1 and CDR2: SGDLS and YYNGEE. CDR3 sequence: CASGREEEQFF. CDR3 DNA sequence: TGTGCCAGCGGTAGGGAAGAGGAGCAGTTCTTC.

The chain employs TRBV25-1 and TRBJ2-1; 9 nucleotides agree with TRBD2. Looked up from germline, CDR1 is MGHDK and CDR2 is SYGVNS. CDR3 size: 15 residues. V was clipped by 6 bases and J by 7 bases; unmatched bases: 10. The CDR3 reads CASSDPGLAPNEQFF. DNA for the CDR3: TGTGCCAGCAGCGATCCGGGACTAGCTCCGAATGAGCAGTTCTTC.

This clone came up a few times. The rearrangement joins TRBV18 to TRBJ2-2; weak D call: TRBD1 (6 bases). The V end lost 4 bases, the J end lost 4 bases, and 13 bases lay between the germline ends. The germline gives CDR1 KGHSH, CDR2 LQKENI. This CDR3 contains 15 residues. The CDR3 region is CASSRSGHGTGELFF. The CDR3 DNA reads TGTGCCAGCTCACGCTCGGGACACGGCACCGGGGAGCTGTTTTTT.

Note on this clone: This CDR3 is also generated by other DNA sequences in the sample. The chain combines TRBV7-8 with TRBJ2-7; tentative D call: TRBD2 (5 bases). Between the trimmed V and J ends, which lost 1 base and 3 bases, there was a span of 10 bases. Germline V gene data show CDR1 as SGHVS and CDR2 as FQNEAQ. CDR3 size: 14 residues. CDR3 sequence: CASSLGHRDYEQYF. For the CDR3, the DNA is TGTGCCAGCAGCTTAGGACATCGGGACTACGAGCAGTACTTC.

In DNA form, the CDR3 reads TGTGCCAGCAGCCCTTACGCCAACACCGGGGAGCTGTTTTTT. Its translation is CASSPYANTGELFF. The chain carries TRBV2 and TRBJ2-2; D unclear. Per germline, CDR1 SNHLY and CDR2 FYNNEI. The ends were cut back, 6 bases at V and 2 bases at J, with 10 bases in the middle. The CDR3 sequence is 14 residues long.

V is TRBV6-6 and J is TRBJ2-4; 7 bases agree with TRBD2. This CDR3 spans 15 amino acids. The germline gives CDR1 MNHNY, CDR2 SVGAGI (reference sequence). Losses at the gene ends were 7 bases for V and 2 bases for J; bases not matched to a gene: 8. For the CDR3, the DNA is TGTGCCAGCAAGACCCTTAGCGGGTCCAAAAACATTCAGTACTTC. Its protein product is CASKTLSGSKNIQYF.

The chain joins TRBV28 to TRBJ1-1; D remains ambiguous. The length of the CDR3 is 18 residues. Germline V lookup: CDR1 MDHEN, CDR2 SYDVKM. The V and J ends lost 2 bases and 3 bases respectively, with 22 bases between them. CDR3 DNA sequence: TGTGCCAGCAGTTTAAGCCACGAAAATGGGAAAGGTGACACTGAAGCTTTCTTT. The encoded protein is CASSLSHENGKGDTEAFF.

The chain has TRBV6-1 and TRBJ1-4; 9 bases agree with TRBD1. CDR1 MNHNS and CDR2 SASEGT come from the germline V gene. The CDR3 loop spans 15 amino acids. With 3 bases clipped from V and 8 bases from J, the junction kept 7 bases outside the gene matches. CDR3 sequence: CASSDDGTGWEKLFF. The CDR3 coding sequence is TGTGCCAGCAGTGACGATGGGACAGGGTGGGAAAAACTGTTTTTT.

The chain recombines TRBV11-3 with TRBJ2-2; possibly TRBD1 for D (5 bases). This CDR3 has 13 residues. CDR1 is SGHNT and CDR2 is YENEEA in the germline V gene. With 4 bases removed from V and 13 bases from J, the gap between germline ends came to 16 bases. CDR3: CASSSDSPPRLFF. The CDR3 nucleotides read TGTGCCAGCAGCTCCGACAGCCCGCCGAGGCTGTTTTTT.

The gene calls are TRBV6-1 and TRBJ1-2; TRBD1 matches 9 bases. V shed 6 bases, J shed 3 bases, and the junction held 8 bases outside the gene matches. CDR3 length: 15 residues. Per the germline V gene, CDR1 is MNHNS and CDR2 is SASEGT. DNA of the CDR3: TGTGCCAGCAGACCGGGACAGGGTCGACACTATGGCTACACCTTC. It codes for CASRPGQGRHYGYTF.

The chain joins TRBV6-1 to TRBJ2-2; D gene unclear. Germline V gene data show CDR1 as MNHNS and CDR2 as SASEGT. The CDR3 has 14 amino acids. V was cut by 2 bases and J by 8 bases, with 12 bases left in between. As DNA, the CDR3 is TGTGCCAGCAGTGAACGGGCCCTTGGGGGGGAGCTGTTTTTT. Its protein product is CASSERALGGELFF.

This chain connects TRBV4-1 to TRBJ1-1; D is ambiguous. The CDR3 is 11 residues long. CDR1 and CDR2 from the germline V gene are MGHRA and YSYEKL. Trimming shortened V by 3 bases and J by 8 bases, and 7 bases separated the two germline ends. CDR3 nucleotides: TGCGCCAGCAGCCATGAGGCCGAAGCTTTCTTT. Translation gives CASSHEAEAFF.

The chain links TRBV9 to TRBJ2-4; TRBD2 is a possible D gene (5 bases). The CDR3 length is 14 residues. CDR1 and CDR2 from the germline V gene are SGDLS and YYNGEE. V lost 4 bases to trimming and J lost 6 bases, with 14 bases between them. The CDR3 nucleotides read TGTGCCAGCAGCACGCCGGACGGACTAAACATTCAGTACTTC. Translation: CASSTPDGLNIQYF.

V is TRBV5-1 and J is TRBJ2-3, with TRBD1 as a possible D gene (5 bases). Trimming took 0 bases from V and 3 from J, leaving 14 bases between them. The CDR3 loop spans 16 amino acids. The germline V gene has CDR1 SGHRS and CDR2 YFSETQ. The CDR3 nucleotides read TGCGCCAGCAGCTTGGCCCAGGGCGGTAGGACAGATACGCAGTATTTT. The encoded protein is CASSLAQGGRTDTQYF.

The chain is built from TRBV18 and TRBJ2-1; 11 bases align to TRBD1. The junction had 8 bases not matched to a gene; V was cut back by 1 base and J by 0 bases. The CDR3 runs to 19 residues. Germline loops: CDR1 KGHSH, CDR2 LQKENI. Here the CDR3 DNA reads TGTGCCAGCTCACCACGGACAGGGGGCCTACAGAGCTCCTACAATGAGCAGTTCTTC. This encodes CASSPRTGGLQSSYNEQFF. The whole variable domain, filled in from reference TRBV18 and TRBJ2-1, reads NAGVMQNPRHLVRRRGQEARLRCSPMKGHSHVYWYRQLPEEGLKFMVYLQKENIIDESGMPKERFSAEFPKEGPSILRIQQVVRGDSAAYFCASSPRTGGLQSSYNEQFFGPGTRLTVL.